These 23 T cell receptor beta chains came from one sample sequenced in a study of identical twins. TCRdb itself ran the 5' RACE reads through MiXCR, one entry per CDR3 protein. The data show 350,000 to 450,000 distinct CDR3 sequences, with around 20% seen just once and around 12% held by the top ten. The sequenced material came from naive T cells sorted from blood. Source of these receptors: a man between 45 and 60 years old in good health.

This clonotype was picked up many times. The rearrangement joins TRBV7-9 to TRBJ2-1; a possible D gene is TRBD1 (5 bases). The V end lost 2 bases, the J end lost 3 bases, and 11 bases lay between the germline ends. Germline CDR1 and CDR2: SEHNR and FQNEAQ (reference sequence). The CDR3 has 15 amino acids. Written as DNA, the CDR3 is TGTGCCAGCAGCTTATTGGCAGGGAACTACAATGAGCAGTTCTTC. This gives the protein CASSLLAGNYNEQFF.

This clonotype has just a few counts. The chain carries TRBV20-1 and TRBJ1-5; tentative D call: TRBD1 (6 bases). Germline V gives CDR1 DFQATT, CDR2 SNEGSKA (reference sequence). V was clipped by 7 bases and J by 4 bases, with 14 bases between them. The CDR3 runs to 13 residues. The DNA for the CDR3 is TGCAGTGGGCGCACAGGGTTAAATCAGCCCCAGCATTTT. Its translation: CSGRTGLNQPQHF.

The chain links TRBV4-2 to TRBJ1-2; the D gene is possibly TRBD1 (5 bases). Germline V gene data show CDR1 as LGHNA and CDR2 as YNFKEQ. The ends were cut back, 0 bases at V and 3 bases at J, with 11 bases in the middle. This CDR3 has 15 residues. The CDR3 sequence is CASSQEQGGDYGYTF. CDR3 in DNA: TGTGCCAGCAGCCAAGAGCAGGGAGGGGACTATGGCTACACCTTC.

The V call is TRBV7-2, the J call TRBJ2-2, with no clear D. The V and J ends lost 0 bases and 8 bases respectively, with 10 bases between them. The CDR3 length is 14 residues. Germline V lookup: CDR1 SGHTA, CDR2 FQGNSA. In nucleotides, the CDR3 is TGTGCCAGCAGCTTAGCGTTTACACAGGGGGAGCTGTTTTTT. Encoded protein: CASSLAFTQGELFF.

This clonotype has at least ten counts. The rearrangement uses TRBV28 and TRBJ2-3, with 7 bases identical to TRBD2. CDR1 is MDHEN and CDR2 is SYDVKM in the germline V gene. The length of the CDR3 is 15 residues. V trimming: 3 bases; J trimming: 0 bases; junction bases outside the gene matches: 3. The CDR3 spells CASSFLAESTDTQYF. CDR3 bases: TGTGCCAGCAGTTTCCTAGCGGAAAGCACAGATACGCAGTATTTT.

The genes are TRBV27 and TRBJ2-7; 7 positions agree with TRBD2. The V gene's germline CDR1 is MNHEY and CDR2 SMNVEV (reference sequence). This CDR3 region has 16 residues. V shed 0 bases, J shed 3 bases, and the junction held 8 bases outside the gene matches. CDR3 sequence (DNA): TGTGCCAGCAGTTTATCGGGCTACCTAGCGGACTACGAGCAGTACTTC. Its protein product is CASSLSGYLADYEQYF.

The rearrangement uses TRBV7-2 and TRBJ2-7; TRBD1 matches at 8 bases. This CDR3 is built from 15 residues. V lost 5 bases and J lost 1; bases outside the gene matches: 7. Germline lookup yields CDR1 SGHTA and CDR2 FQGNSA. In nucleotides, the CDR3 is TGTGCCAGCAGCAAACGGGACAGGCCATCCTACGAGCAGTACTTC. Protein sequence: CASSKRDRPSYEQYF.

In this sample, this clonotype turned up a few times. This CDR3 reads CASSLGDLETQYF. The CDR3 DNA follows: TGTGCCAGCAGCTTAGGCGATTTAGAGACCCAGTACTTC. This sequence joins TRBV11-2 and TRBJ2-5; no definite D call. The CDR3 is 13 residues long. Germline lookup yields CDR1 SGHAT and CDR2 FQNNGV. The germline V and J ends were trimmed by 1 base and 4 bases, with 7 bases remaining between them.

This clonotype appeared a few times. The chain carries TRBV6-2 or TRBV6-3 and TRBJ2-7; 11 bases fit TRBD2. V lost 6 bases to trimming and J lost 2 bases; unmatched junction nucleotides: 21. CDR3 size: 20 residues. CDR1 MNHEY and CDR2 SVGEGT come from the germline V gene. The CDR3 bases are TGTGCCAGCAGCCTCGGGTTGGTCCGACTAGCGGGATTGACACCCTACGAGCAGTACTTC. Translated, it gives CASSLGLVRLAGLTPYEQYF.

This clonotype was picked up a small number of times. This chain connects TRBV5-1 to TRBJ2-2; 7 bases are shared with TRBD1. Germline loops: CDR1 SGHRS, CDR2 YFSETQ. J lost 5 bases, V lost 7 bases, and 5 bases had no gene match. This CDR3 region has 13 residues. CDR3 amino acids: CASGQEFTGELFF. CDR3 DNA sequence: TGCGCCAGCGGACAGGAGTTTACCGGGGAGCTGTTTTTT. The full variable domain, in which reference TRBV5-1 and TRBJ2-2 provide the parts outside the CDR3, is KAGVTQTPRYLIKTRGQQVTLSCSPISGHRSVSWYQQTPGQGLQFLFEYFSETQRNKGNFPGRFSGRQFSNSRSEMNVSTLELGDSALYLCASGQEFTGELFFGEGSRLTVL.

A remark on this clonotype: A read error is possible here, since a much larger clone lies one base away. V gene TRBV20-1 combines with J gene TRBJ2-1; D might be TRBD2 (6 bases). V lost 6 bases and J lost 3, with 15 bases in between. CDR3 length equals 14 residues. Germline CDR1 is DFQATT and CDR2 is SNEGSKA (reference sequence). The CDR3, as DNA: TGCAGTGCAAACCCAAGGGACTTCTACAATGAGCAGTTCTTC. This sequence encodes CSANPRDFYNEQFF.

This clonotype was seen many times. The chain links TRBV10-3 to TRBJ2-3; maybe TRBD1 (6 bases). The CDR3 has 16 amino acids. Trimming left V 4 bases short and J 0 bases short, with 14 bases between. The V gene's germline CDR1 is ENHRY and CDR2 SYGVKD. The CDR3 sequence: CAISGSGTTSTDTQYF. The CDR3 bases are TGTGCCATCAGTGGATCCGGGACAACTAGCACAGATACGCAGTATTTT.

This clonotype was detected ten times or more. J is TRBJ2-2 and V is TRBV11-2; 9 bases are a match to TRBD2. Germline V CDR1 and CDR2: SGHAT, FQNNGV. The J segment lost 7 bases and the V segment lost 2 bases, leaving 8 bases of the junction unmatched. This CDR3 comprises 16 residues. The CDR3 DNA is TGTGCCAGCAGCTTATGGGCGGGAGGGCCAAGCGGGGAGCTGTTTTTT. This codes for CASSLWAGGPSGELFF. Full variable domain (outside the CDR3, taken from reference TRBV11-2 and TRBJ2-2): EAGVAQSPRYKIIEKRQSVAFWCNPISGHATLYWYQQILGQGPKLLIQFQNNGVVDDSQLPKDRFSAERLKGVDSTLKIQPAKLEDSAVYLCASSLWAGGPSGELFFGEGSRLTVL.

Many counts were recorded for this clonotype. This chain connects TRBV7-2 to TRBJ1-2; D gene uncertain. CDR1 is SGHTA and CDR2 is FQGNSA in the germline V gene. Trimming cost V 2 bases and J 2 bases, with 9 bases left between them. There are 14 residues in the CDR3. CDR3: CASSLRSRNYGYTF. The CDR3 nucleotides are TGTGCCAGCAGCTTAAGGTCTCGGAACTATGGCTACACCTTC.

This clonotype was detected ten times or more. The rearrangement joins TRBV29-1 to TRBJ2-2; D not certain. The CDR3 contains 11 residues. Germline CDR1 SQVTM, CDR2 ANQGSEA. V was shortened by 4 bases and J by 4 bases, with 4 bases between the two germline ends. The CDR3: CSVVTTGELFF. CDR3 nucleotides: TGCAGCGTTGTTACCACCGGGGAGCTGTTTTTT.

The rearrangement joins TRBV25-1 to TRBJ1-1, with a weak D call TRBD1 (6 bases). The CDR3 contains 17 residues. The germline V gene has CDR1 MGHDK and CDR2 SYGVNS. Deletions cut 3 bases from V and 0 bases from J, with 17 bases between. The CDR3, as DNA: TGTGCCAGCAGTGATGGGAGGGGAACAGGGATGAACACTGAAGCTTTCTTT. This gives the protein CASSDGRGTGMNTEAFF.

This clonotype has at least ten counts. The chain recombines TRBV6-5 with TRBJ2-7; D is undetermined. This CDR3 comprises 11 residues. The V end was cut by 4 bases, the J end by 6 bases, with 7 bases between. Germline-derived CDR1 and CDR2 are MNHEY and SVGAGI. CDR3 region: CASSFLGEQYF. The CDR3 DNA follows: TGTGCCAGCAGTTTTTTGGGCGAGCAGTACTTC.

This clonotype was detected ten times or more. V gene TRBV9 combines with J gene TRBJ2-2; D is unresolved. The CDR3 sequence is 15 residues long. CDR1 is SGDLS, CDR2 YYNGEE, per germline. V was trimmed by 1 base and J by 0 bases, leaving 7 bases between them. CDR3 protein: CASSVLASNTGELFF. The CDR3 bases are TGTGCCAGCAGCGTATTAGCATCGAACACCGGGGAGCTGTTTTTT.

This clonotype was counted a few times. The rearrangement uses TRBV3-1 and TRBJ1-2, with D possibly being TRBD1 (5 bases). There are 13 residues in the CDR3. V was trimmed by 4 bases and J by 3 bases, leaving 9 bases between them. Germline CDR1 reads LGHDT; CDR2 reads YNNKEL (reference sequence). The CDR3 DNA is TGTGCCAGCAGCCCTGGGACTTACTATGGCTACACCTTC. As protein: CASSPGTYYGYTF.

This rearrangement joins TRBV18 to TRBJ1-1; 9 bases align to TRBD1. With 5 bases clipped from V and 5 bases from J, the junction kept 9 bases outside the gene matches. The CDR3 consists of 15 residues. The germline CDR1 and CDR2 sequences are KGHSH and LQKENI. In DNA form, the CDR3 reads TGTGCCAGCTCAGGTCGGACAGGGGCGGGGACTGAAGCTTTCTTT. It translates to CASSGRTGAGTEAFF. Based on the CDR3 plus reference TRBV18 and TRBJ1-1, the full variable domain is NAGVMQNPRHLVRRRGQEARLRCSPMKGHSHVYWYRQLPEEGLKFMVYLQKENIIDESGMPKERFSAEFPKEGPSILRIQQVVRGDSAAYFCASSGRTGAGTEAFFGQGTRLTVV.

The V gene is TRBV10-3, the J gene TRBJ2-1; 12 bases line up with TRBD2. V dropped 8 bases and J dropped 6; count of bases not matched to a gene: 11. Germline assignment: CDR1 ENHRY and CDR2 SYGVKD. The CDR3 has 16 amino acids. In nucleotides, the CDR3 is TGTGCCATCGGTAGACAGACTAGCGGGAGAGTCAATGAGCAGTTCTTC. Its translation: CAIGRQTSGRVNEQFF.

This clonotype was seen many times. The gene calls are TRBV6-5 and TRBJ1-1; D unclear. The CDR3 contains 13 residues. Per the germline V gene, CDR1 is MNHEY and CDR2 is SVGAGI. V shed 2 bases and J shed 8 bases, with 12 bases lying between them. The CDR3 region has the DNA TGTGCCAGCAGTTACGGCCCCAGCAGAGAAGCTTTCTTT. Protein: CASSYGPSREAFF.

This clonotype has at least ten counts. V and J are TRBV7-8 and TRBJ2-7; TRBD1 is a possible D gene (6 bases). V was cut by 1 base and J by 4 bases, with 8 bases left in between. CDR3 size: 13 residues. Germline V gives CDR1 SGHVS, CDR2 FQNEAQ. DNA for the CDR3: TGTGCCAGCAGCTTAGACCAGGGGTACGAGCAGTACTTC. Translating gives CASSLDQGYEQYF.